Given below is one T cell receptor beta chain in context. What it binds is not known. All donors were Caucasian adults living in Nashville, Tennessee. CDR1 MDHEN and CDR2 SYDVKM come from the germline V gene. V gave up 7 bases and J gave up 4 bases, with 10 bases separating them. The CDR3 is made up of 13 amino acids. This entry is derived from a study of shared clonotypes between healthy human individuals. Findings and caveats of the study: Researchers found naive subsets generally carried larger estimated richness than memory subsets.

TCRdb keeps only in-frame clones here, not all; method: immunoSEQ multiplex PCR. The sample yields 2 million to 2.5 million clones, roughly 93% seen once. Sequenced sample: naive CD4+ T cells from PBMCs. Indicated subset: CD45RA+ positively selected. The sequence was obtained from a man between 18 and 29 years old in good health. Some clones in this sample may be carry-over from other donors' samples. The chain uses TRBV28 and TRBJ1-4; D is uncertain. CDR3 region: CASNGALNEKLFF. In DNA, the CDR3 is TGTGCCAGCAACGGTGCCCTTAATGAAAAACTGTTTTTT.